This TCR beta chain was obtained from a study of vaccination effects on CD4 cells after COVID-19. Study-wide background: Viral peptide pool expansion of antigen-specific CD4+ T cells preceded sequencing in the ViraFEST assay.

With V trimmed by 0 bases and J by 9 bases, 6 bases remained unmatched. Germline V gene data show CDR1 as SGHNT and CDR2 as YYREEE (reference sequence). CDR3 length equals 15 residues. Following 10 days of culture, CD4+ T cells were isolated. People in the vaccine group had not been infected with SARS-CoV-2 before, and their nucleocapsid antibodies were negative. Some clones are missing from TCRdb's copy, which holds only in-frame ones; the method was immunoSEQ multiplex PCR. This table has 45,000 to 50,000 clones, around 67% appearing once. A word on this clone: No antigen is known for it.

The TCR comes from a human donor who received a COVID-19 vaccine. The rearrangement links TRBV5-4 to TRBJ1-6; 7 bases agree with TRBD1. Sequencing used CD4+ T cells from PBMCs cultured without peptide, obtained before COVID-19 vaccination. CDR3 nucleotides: TGTGCCAGCAGCTTGGTACAGGGGTCGGGTTCACCCCTCCACTTT. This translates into CASSLVQGSGSPLHF.